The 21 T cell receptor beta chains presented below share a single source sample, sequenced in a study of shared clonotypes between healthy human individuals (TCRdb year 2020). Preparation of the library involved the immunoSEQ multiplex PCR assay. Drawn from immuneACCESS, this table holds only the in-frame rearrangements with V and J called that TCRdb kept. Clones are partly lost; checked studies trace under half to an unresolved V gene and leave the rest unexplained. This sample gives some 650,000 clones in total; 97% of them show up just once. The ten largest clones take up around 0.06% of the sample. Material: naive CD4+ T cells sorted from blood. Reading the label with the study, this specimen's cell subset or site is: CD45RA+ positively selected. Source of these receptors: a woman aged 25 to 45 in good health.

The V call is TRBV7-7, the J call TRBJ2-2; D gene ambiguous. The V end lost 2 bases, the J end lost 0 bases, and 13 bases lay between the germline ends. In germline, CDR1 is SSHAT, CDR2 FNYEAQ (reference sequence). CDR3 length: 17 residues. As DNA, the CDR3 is TGTGCCAGCAGCTTAAGCACGGCACGCGCGAACACCGGGGAGCTGTTTTTT. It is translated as CASSLSTARANTGELFF.

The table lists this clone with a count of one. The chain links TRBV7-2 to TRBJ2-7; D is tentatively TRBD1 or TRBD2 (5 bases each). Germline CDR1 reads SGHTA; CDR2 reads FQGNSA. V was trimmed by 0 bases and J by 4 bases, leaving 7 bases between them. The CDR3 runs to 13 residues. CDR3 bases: TGTGCCAGCAGCTTAGCAGAGGGGTACGAGCAGTACTTC. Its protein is CASSLAEGYEQYF.

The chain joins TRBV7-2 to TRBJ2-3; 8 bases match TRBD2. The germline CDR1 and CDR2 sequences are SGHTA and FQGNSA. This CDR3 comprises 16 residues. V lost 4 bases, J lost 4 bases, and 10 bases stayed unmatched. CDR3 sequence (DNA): TGTGCCAGCAGCTCACCGGGACTAGAGATCGCAGATACGCAGTATTTT. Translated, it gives CASSSPGLEIADTQYF.

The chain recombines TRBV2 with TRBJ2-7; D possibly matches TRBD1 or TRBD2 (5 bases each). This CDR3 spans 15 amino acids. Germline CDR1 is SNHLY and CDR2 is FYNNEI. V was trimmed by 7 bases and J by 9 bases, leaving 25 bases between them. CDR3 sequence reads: CASTSTGPGSLRQYF. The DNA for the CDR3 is TGTGCCAGCACCTCGACGGGACCGGGTTCGCTACGGCAGTACTTC.

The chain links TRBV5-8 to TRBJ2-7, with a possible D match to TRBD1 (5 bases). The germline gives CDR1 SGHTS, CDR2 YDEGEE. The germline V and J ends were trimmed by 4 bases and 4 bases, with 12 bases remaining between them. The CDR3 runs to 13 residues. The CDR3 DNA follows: TGTGCCAGCAGCGCCGGACACCCGTACGAGCAGTACTTC. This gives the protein CASSAGHPYEQYF.

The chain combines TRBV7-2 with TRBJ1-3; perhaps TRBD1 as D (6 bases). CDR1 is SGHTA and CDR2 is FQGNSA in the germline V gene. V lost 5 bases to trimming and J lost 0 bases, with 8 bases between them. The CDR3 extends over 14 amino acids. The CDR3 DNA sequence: TGTGCCAGCAGCCCGGACAGCTCTGGAAACACCATATATTTT. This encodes CASSPDSSGNTIYF. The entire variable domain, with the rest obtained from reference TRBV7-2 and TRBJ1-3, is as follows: GAGVSQSPSNKVTEKGKDVELRCDPISGHTALYWYRQSLGQGLEFLIYFQGNSAPDKSGLPSDRFSAERTGGSVSTLTIQRTQQEDSAVYLCASSPDSSGNTIYFGEGSWLTVV.

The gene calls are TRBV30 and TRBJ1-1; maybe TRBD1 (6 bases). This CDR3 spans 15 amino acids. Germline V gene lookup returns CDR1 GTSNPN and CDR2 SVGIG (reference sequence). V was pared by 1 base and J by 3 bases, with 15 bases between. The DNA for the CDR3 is TGTGCCTGGAGTGGCGACGGGGGCGCTGACACTGAAGCTTTCTTT. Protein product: CAWSGDGGADTEAFF.

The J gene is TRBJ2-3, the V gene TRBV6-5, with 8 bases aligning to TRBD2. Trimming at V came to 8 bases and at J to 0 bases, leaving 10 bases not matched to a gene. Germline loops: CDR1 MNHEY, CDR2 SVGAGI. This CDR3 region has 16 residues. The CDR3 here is CASGWGAGVSTDTQYF. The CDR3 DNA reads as TGTGCCAGCGGTTGGGGAGCGGGAGTTAGCACAGATACGCAGTATTTT.

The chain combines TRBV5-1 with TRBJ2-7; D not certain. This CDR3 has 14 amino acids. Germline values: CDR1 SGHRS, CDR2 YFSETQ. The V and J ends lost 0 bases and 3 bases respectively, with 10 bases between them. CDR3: CASSLVFDNYEQYF. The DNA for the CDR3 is TGCGCCAGCAGCTTGGTCTTTGACAACTACGAGCAGTACTTC.

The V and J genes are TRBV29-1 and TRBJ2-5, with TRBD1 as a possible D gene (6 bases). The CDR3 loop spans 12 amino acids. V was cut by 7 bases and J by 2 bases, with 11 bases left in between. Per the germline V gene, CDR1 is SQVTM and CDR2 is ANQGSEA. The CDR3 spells CSGLRGQETQYF. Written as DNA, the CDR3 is TGCAGCGGACTCAGGGGACAAGAGACCCAGTACTTC. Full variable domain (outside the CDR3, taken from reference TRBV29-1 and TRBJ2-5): SAVISQKPSRDICQRGTSLTIQCQVDSQVTMMFWYRQQPGQSLTLIATANQGSEATYESGFVIDKFPISRPNLTFSTLTVSNMSPEDSSIYLCSGLRGQETQYFGPGTRLLVL.

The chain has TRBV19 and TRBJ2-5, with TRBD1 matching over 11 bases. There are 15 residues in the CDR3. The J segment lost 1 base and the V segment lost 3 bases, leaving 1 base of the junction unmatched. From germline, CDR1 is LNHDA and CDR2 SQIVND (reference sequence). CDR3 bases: TGTGCCAGTAGTATCGGACAGGGGGCCCAAGAGACCCAGTACTTC. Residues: CASSIGQGAQETQYF.

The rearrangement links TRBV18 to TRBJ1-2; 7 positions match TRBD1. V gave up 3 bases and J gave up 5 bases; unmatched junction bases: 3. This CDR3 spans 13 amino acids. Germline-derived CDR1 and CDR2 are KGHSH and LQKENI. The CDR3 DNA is TGTGCCAGCTCACCTGGGACAGAATATGGCTACACCTTC. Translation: CASSPGTEYGYTF. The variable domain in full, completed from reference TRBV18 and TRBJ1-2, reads NAGVMQNPRHLVRRRGQEARLRCSPMKGHSHVYWYRQLPEEGLKFMVYLQKENIIDESGMPKERFSAEFPKEGPSILRIQQVVRGDSAAYFCASSPGTEYGYTFGSGTRLTVV.

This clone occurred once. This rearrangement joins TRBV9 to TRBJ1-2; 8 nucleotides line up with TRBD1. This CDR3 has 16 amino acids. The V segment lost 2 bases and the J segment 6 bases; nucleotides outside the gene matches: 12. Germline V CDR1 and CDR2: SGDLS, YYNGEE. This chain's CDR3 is CASSVTGALLPDGYTF. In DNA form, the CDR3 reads TGTGCCAGCAGCGTGACAGGGGCTCTTCTTCCGGATGGCTACACCTTC.

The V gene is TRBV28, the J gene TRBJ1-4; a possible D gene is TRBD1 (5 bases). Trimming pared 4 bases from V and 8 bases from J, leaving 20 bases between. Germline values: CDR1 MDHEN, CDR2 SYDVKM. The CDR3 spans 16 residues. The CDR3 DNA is TGTGCCAGCAGTTCCCCCCCCGGGGCTAAAGAGGAAAAACTGTTTTTT. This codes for CASSSPPGAKEEKLFF.

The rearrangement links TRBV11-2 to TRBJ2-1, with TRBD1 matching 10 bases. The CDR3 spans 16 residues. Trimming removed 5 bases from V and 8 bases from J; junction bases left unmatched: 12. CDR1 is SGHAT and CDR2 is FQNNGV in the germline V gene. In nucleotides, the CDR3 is TGTGCCAGCAGCCCCCTCCCGGGACAGGGGTTCTATGAGCAGTTCTTC. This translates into CASSPLPGQGFYEQFF.

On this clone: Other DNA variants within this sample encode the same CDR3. CDR3 loop: CASIAHGRARNEQYF. The CDR3 nucleotides read TGTGCCAGCATTGCCCACGGGAGGGCTCGCAACGAGCAGTACTTC. The chain links TRBV28 to TRBJ2-7; 8 bases fit TRBD2. This CDR3 has 15 amino acids. The germline gives CDR1 MDHEN, CDR2 SYDVKM. With V trimmed by 7 bases and J by 5 bases, 13 bases remained unmatched.

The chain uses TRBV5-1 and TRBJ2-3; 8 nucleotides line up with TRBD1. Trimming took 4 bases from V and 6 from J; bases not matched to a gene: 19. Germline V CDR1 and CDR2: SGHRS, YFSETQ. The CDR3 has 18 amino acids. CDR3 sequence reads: CASSPRPAGQGSTDTQYF. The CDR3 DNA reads TGCGCCAGCAGCCCCCGCCCTGCCGGACAGGGATCCACCGATACGCAGTATTTT.

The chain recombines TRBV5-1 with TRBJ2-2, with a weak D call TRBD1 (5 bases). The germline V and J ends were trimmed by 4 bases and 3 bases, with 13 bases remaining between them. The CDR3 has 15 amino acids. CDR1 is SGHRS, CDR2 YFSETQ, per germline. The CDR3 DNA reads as TGCGCCAGCAGCCCGAGACAGATAGACACCGGGGAGCTGTTTTTT. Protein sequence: CASSPRQIDTGELFF.

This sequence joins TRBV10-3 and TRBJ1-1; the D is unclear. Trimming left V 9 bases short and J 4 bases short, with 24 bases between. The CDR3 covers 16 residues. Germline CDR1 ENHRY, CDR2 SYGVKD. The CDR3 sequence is CAMAPTKSRTLTEAFF. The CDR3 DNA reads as TGTGCCATGGCTCCTACAAAATCTCGGACCCTCACTGAAGCTTTCTTT.

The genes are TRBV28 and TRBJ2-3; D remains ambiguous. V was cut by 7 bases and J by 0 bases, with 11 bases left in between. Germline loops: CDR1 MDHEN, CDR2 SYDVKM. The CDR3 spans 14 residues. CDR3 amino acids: CASIPGPSTDTQYF. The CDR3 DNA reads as TGTGCCAGCATACCCGGTCCTAGCACAGATACGCAGTATTTT.

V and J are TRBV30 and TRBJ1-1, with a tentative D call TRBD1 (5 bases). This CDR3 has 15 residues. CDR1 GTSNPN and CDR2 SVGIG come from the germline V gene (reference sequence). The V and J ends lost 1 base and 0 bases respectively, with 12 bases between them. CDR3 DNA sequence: TGTGCCTGGAGTGGGCCCGGGACTGTGAACACTGAAGCTTTCTTT. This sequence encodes CAWSGPGTVNTEAFF.